Below are 32 T cell receptor beta chains sequenced from a single sample in a study of control samples from healthy donors and cancer patients. The method was immunoSEQ multiplex PCR; TCRdb's version includes in-frame clones alone and lacks a portion of them. Counted here are 70,000 or so clones, 85% to 90% occurring once; the ten biggest clones make up under 20%. Sequencing input: PBMCs. The receptors derive from a man in his 60s with lung cancer.

V and J are TRBV7-6 and TRBJ2-7; the D gene could be TRBD1 or TRBD2 (5 bases each). CDR1 is SGHVS, CDR2 FNYEAQ, per germline. The V gene lost 3 bases and the J gene lost 4 bases, with 16 bases spanning the gap. CDR3 size: 15 residues. The CDR3 DNA reads TGTGCCAGCAGCTTCCAAGACGGGGCAGGATACGAGCAGTACTTC. It translates to CASSFQDGAGYEQYF.

The chain combines TRBV4-1 with TRBJ1-6; D unresolved. V was cut by 0 bases and J by 0 bases, with 12 bases left in between. CDR1 and CDR2 (germline): MGHRA, YSYEKL. The CDR3 has 18 residues. CDR3 loop: CASSQEPPDSSYNSPLHF. CDR3 coding DNA: TGCGCCAGCAGCCAAGAACCACCGGATAGCTCCTATAATTCACCCCTCCACTTT.

The chain links TRBV6-2 or TRBV6-3 to TRBJ2-7; D gene unclear. The CDR3 is 15 amino acids. Trimming stripped 6 bases from V and 4 bases from J, with 19 bases between. Germline V CDR1 and CDR2: MNHEY, SVGEGT. This chain's CDR3 is CASSYGTSSTYEQYV. In nucleotides, the CDR3 is TGTGCCAGCAGCTATGGAACATCGAGTACATACGAGCAGTACGTC.

This clone was recorded only once. The chain links TRBV5-5 to TRBJ1-4; D unclear. CDR1 SGHKS and CDR2 YYEKEE come from the germline V gene (reference sequence). Trimming stripped 5 bases from V and 0 bases from J, with 11 bases between. This CDR3 has 15 amino acids. The CDR3 loop is CASRGSEATNEKLFF. The CDR3 nucleotides are TGTGCCAGCAGGGGTTCTGAGGCAACTAATGAAAAACTGTTTTTT.

This chain connects TRBV30 to TRBJ1-6, with D maybe TRBD1 (5 bases). V gave up 3 bases and J gave up 9 bases, with 33 bases separating them. Germline loops: CDR1 GTSNPN, CDR2 SVGIG (reference sequence). The CDR3 loop spans 20 amino acids. As DNA, the CDR3 is TGTGCCTGGAGGGTTAGGAGGGGAGGTACCGACATAATCCTTACTTCACCCCTCCACTTT. Translation gives CAWRVRRGGTDIILTSPLHF.

This clone was observed a single time. This chain joins TRBV30 and TRBJ2-6; D is possibly TRBD1 (5 bases). The CDR3 sequence is 15 residues long. Between the trimmed V and J ends, which lost 3 bases and 4 bases, there was a span of 13 bases. From germline, CDR1 is GTSNPN and CDR2 SVGIG (reference sequence). The CDR3 coding sequence is TGTGCCTGGAGGGCTAGGGGCTCCGGGGCCAACGTCCTGACTTTC. Translated, it gives CAWRARGSGANVLTF.

V and J are TRBV2 and TRBJ2-7; 9 nucleotides agree with TRBD1. This CDR3 has 14 amino acids. Unmatched junction bases numbered 12, after V lost 10 bases and J lost 5 bases. From germline, CDR1 is SNHLY and CDR2 FYNNEI. CDR3 nucleotides: TGTGCCACCGTAAGACAGGGGGATCAGAACGAGCAGTACTTC. Amino acids: CATVRQGDQNEQYF.

This chain uses TRBV5-5 with TRBJ1-4, with 11 positions matching TRBD1. The V gene end was trimmed by 5 bases and the J gene end by 7 bases; junction bases not matched to a gene: 7. Germline-derived CDR1 and CDR2 are SGHKS and YYEKEE (reference sequence). The CDR3 has 15 amino acids. CDR3 sequence reads: CASRRPGTGGEKLFF. The DNA of the CDR3 is TGTGCCAGCAGACGGCCCGGGACAGGGGGTGAAAAACTGTTTTTT. Together with reference TRBV5-5 and TRBJ1-4, the CDR3 gives the full variable domain: DAGVTQSPTHLIKTRGQQVTLRCSPISGHKSVSWYQQVLGQGPQFIFQYYEKEERGRGNFPDRFSARQFPNYSSELNVNALLLGDSALYLCASRRPGTGGEKLFFGSGTQLSVL.

The chain carries TRBV11-3 and TRBJ2-7; D unclear. The ends were cut back, 0 bases at V and 2 bases at J, with 8 bases in the middle. CDR3 length: 14 residues. From germline, CDR1 is SGHNT and CDR2 YENEEA. In nucleotides, the CDR3 is TGTGCCAGCAGCTTAGATCCACAGACCTACGAGCAGTACGTC. Translating it yields CASSLDPQTYEQYV.

This chain uses TRBV2 with TRBJ2-6, with TRBD1 matching 8 bases. Trimming removed 5 bases from V and 2 bases from J; junction bases left unmatched: 11. Germline values: CDR1 SNHLY, CDR2 FYNNEI. The CDR3 extends over 18 amino acids. CDR3 region: CASSYDRQGWTGANVLTF. The DNA of the CDR3 is TGTGCCAGCAGTTACGATAGACAGGGGTGGACTGGGGCCAACGTCCTGACTTTC.

V and J are TRBV29-1 and TRBJ1-1, with D perhaps matching TRBD1 (6 bases). The V end lost 7 bases, the J end lost 2 bases, and 11 bases lay between the germline ends. This CDR3 has 12 residues. Germline V CDR1 and CDR2: SQVTM, ANQGSEA. CDR3 sequence reads: CSAQTGNTEAFF. In nucleotides, the CDR3 is TGCAGCGCCCAGACAGGCAACACTGAAGCTTTCTTT.

The chain combines TRBV11-2 with TRBJ1-1, with D perhaps matching TRBD1 (6 bases). Between the trimmed V and J ends, which lost 3 bases and 3 bases, there was a span of 11 bases. The CDR3 covers 14 residues. Per the germline V gene, CDR1 is SGHAT and CDR2 is FQNNGV. CDR3 coding DNA: TGTGCCAGCAGCTTTTTGTGGGGGCACACTGAAGCTTTCTTT. Encoded protein: CASSFLWGHTEAFF.

CDR3 coding DNA: TGTGCCAGCAGCCAACGGACAAAACCCGACCCTGAAGCTTTCTTT. Translated, it gives CASSQRTKPDPEAFF. This chain links TRBV9 with TRBJ1-1; the D gene is possibly TRBD1 (5 bases). The CDR3 length is 15 residues. Germline V gene lookup returns CDR1 SGDLS and CDR2 YYNGEE. With 4 bases removed from V and 6 bases from J, the gap between germline ends came to 19 bases.

The V gene is TRBV2, the J gene TRBJ1-5; a possible D gene is TRBD1 (5 bases). The CDR3 loop spans 14 amino acids. V was cut by 6 bases and J by 7 bases, with 16 bases left in between. CDR1 is SNHLY, CDR2 FYNNEI, per germline. As DNA, the CDR3 is TGTGCCAGCAGGGAAATATATCAGGGCCAGCCCCAGCATTTT. Protein product: CASREIYQGQPQHF.

This clone was detected a few times. V is TRBV7-2 and J is TRBJ2-3, with TRBD2 matching over 12 bases. The CDR3 runs to 19 residues. The ends lost 3 bases at V and 2 bases at J; junction bases unmatched: 12. Germline CDR1 reads SGHTA; CDR2 reads FQGNSA. CDR3 loop: CASSLFSSGGAGITDTQYF. As DNA, the CDR3 is TGTGCCAGCAGCTTGTTTTCTAGCGGGGGGGCAGGGATCACAGATACGCAGTATTTT.

The V gene is TRBV11-3, the J gene TRBJ1-6; TRBD1 matches 10 bases. The CDR3 spans 17 residues. The germline V gene has CDR1 SGHNT and CDR2 YENEEA. V shed 5 bases and J 8 bases; nucleotides not matched to a gene: 12. The CDR3: CASSPPGGQGKDSPLHF. The CDR3 coding sequence is TGTGCCAGCAGCCCCCCGGGGGGACAGGGGAAGGATTCACCCCTCCACTTT.

This clone was observed a single time. The rearrangement uses TRBV7-3 and TRBJ2-2; 7 bases align to TRBD1. Germline V gives CDR1 SGHTA, CDR2 FQGTGA. The CDR3 length is 16 residues. V lost 5 bases, J lost 6 bases, and 12 bases stayed unmatched. CDR3: CASSEQPGQNSGELFF. Written as DNA, the CDR3 is TGTGCCAGCAGCGAGCAACCGGGACAGAATTCCGGGGAGCTGTTTTTT.

The chain is built from TRBV27 and TRBJ1-4; tentatively, D is TRBD1 (6 bases). Germline CDR1 MNHEY, CDR2 SMNVEV (reference sequence). The CDR3 length is 15 residues. Trimming cost V 5 bases and J 4 bases, with 14 bases left between them. The CDR3 DNA sequence: TGTGCCAGCAGTCCGAGGGGGGTTATTAATGAAAAACTGTTTTTT. Protein sequence: CASSPRGVINEKLFF.

This chain uses TRBV27 with TRBJ1-2, with D unresolved. Deletions cut 0 bases from V and 1 base from J, with 6 bases between. The germline CDR1 and CDR2 sequences are MNHEY and SMNVEV (reference sequence). The CDR3 runs to 14 residues. The CDR3 DNA is TGTGCCAGCAGTTTATCCCGGGTTAACTATGGCTACACCTTC. This translates into CASSLSRVNYGYTF.

The rearrangement joins TRBV5-1 to TRBJ2-3, with a tentative D call TRBD1 (6 bases). CDR3 length equals 15 residues. Germline assignment: CDR1 SGHRS and CDR2 YFSETQ. V lost 1 base and J 0 bases, leaving 9 bases between the germline ends. CDR3 DNA sequence: TGCGCCAGCAGCTTGTTGGACAGTAGCACAGATACGCAGTATTTT. Its translation is CASSLLDSSTDTQYF.

The chain has TRBV7-3 and TRBJ2-3, with 11 bases lining up with TRBD2. The CDR3 sequence is 16 residues long. Germline assignment: CDR1 SGHTA and CDR2 FQGTGA. V dropped 1 base and J dropped 2; count of bases not matched to a gene: 2. The CDR3 here is CASSLIAGGPTDTQYF. In nucleotides, the CDR3 is TGTGCCAGCAGCTTAATAGCGGGGGGGCCCACAGATACGCAGTATTTT. The variable domain in full, completed from reference TRBV7-3 and TRBJ2-3, reads GAGVSQTPSNKVTEKGKYVELRCDPISGHTALYWYRQSLGQGPEFLIYFQGTGAADDSGLPNDRFFAVRPEGSVSTLKIQRTERGDSAVYLCASSLIAGGPTDTQYFGPGTRLTVL.

The rearrangement links TRBV30 to TRBJ1-6, with D maybe TRBD1 (5 bases). The CDR3 is 14 residues long. The germline V and J ends were trimmed by 7 bases and 12 bases, with 22 bases remaining between them. CDR1 is GTSNPN, CDR2 SVGIG, per germline (reference sequence). This CDR3 is CASNRDGGGRPLHF. In DNA, the CDR3 is TGTGCCTCCAACCGGGACGGCGGGGGGAGACCCCTCCACTTT.

The V call is TRBV6-5, the J call TRBJ1-2, with 8 bases matching TRBD1. V lost 6 bases, J lost 0 bases, and 3 bases stayed unmatched. This CDR3 has 14 amino acids. In germline, CDR1 is MNHEY, CDR2 SVGAGI. CDR3: CASSRTGPNYGYTF. The CDR3 DNA sequence: TGTGCCAGCAGCCGGACAGGGCCTAACTATGGCTACACCTTC.

The chain has TRBV29-1 and TRBJ2-1; the D gene is possibly TRBD2 (8 bases). V lost 2 bases, J lost 4 bases, and 21 bases lay in between. The CDR3 spans 17 residues. Germline CDR1 and CDR2: SQVTM and ANQGSEA. This CDR3 is CSVEMALAGGQYNEQFF. The CDR3 nucleotides read TGCAGCGTTGAAATGGCCCTTGCGGGGGGACAGTACAATGAGCAGTTCTTC.

The V gene is TRBV11-2, the J gene TRBJ2-2; perhaps TRBD2 as D (5 bases). Germline V gene data show CDR1 as SGHAT and CDR2 as FQNNGV. V shed 4 bases and J shed 10 bases, with 22 bases lying between them. The CDR3 loop spans 16 amino acids. This chain's CDR3 is CASSCMRATVWEELFF. The DNA of the CDR3 is TGTGCCAGCAGCTGCATGCGGGCAACAGTGTGGGAGGAGCTGTTTTTT.

The V and J genes are TRBV12-5 and TRBJ1-3, with D uncertain. The CDR3 loop spans 17 amino acids. V lost 5 bases to trimming and J lost 0 bases, with 17 bases between them. Germline loops: CDR1 LGHNT, CDR2 FRNRAP. The CDR3 is CASGLPPPRGSGNTIYF. CDR3 bases: TGTGCTAGTGGTCTACCCCCCCCACGGGGCTCTGGAAACACCATATATTTT.

This clone was found once. V usage is TRBV19 and J usage is TRBJ2-5, with D hard to call. In germline, CDR1 is LNHDA, CDR2 SQIVND (reference sequence). The CDR3 is 13 amino acids. V lost 5 bases, J lost 0 bases, and 7 bases lay in between. CDR3 DNA sequence: TGTGCCAGTAGTTCCGGGTACCAAGAGACCCAGTACTTC. Its protein product is CASSSGYQETQYF.

With respect to this clone: The same CDR3 is also encoded by other DNA sequences in this sample. V usage is TRBV4-1 and J usage is TRBJ2-3; unclear D gene. Germline CDR1 and CDR2: MGHRA and YSYEKL. V gave up 0 bases and J gave up 6 bases, with 7 bases separating them. The CDR3 has 13 amino acids. CDR3: CASSQERRDTQYF. In DNA form, the CDR3 reads TGCGCCAGCAGCCAAGAGAGGCGGGATACGCAGTATTTT.

This clone was counted a few times. This chain uses TRBV24-1 with TRBJ2-3; either TRBD1 or TRBD2 may supply D (6 bases each). Germline CDR1 and CDR2: KGHDR and SFDVKD. Trimming left V 10 bases short and J 4 bases short, with 17 bases between. CDR3 size: 14 residues. CDR3 in DNA: TGTGCCACGGAGGGGGGCTTAGGTGCAGATACGCAGTATTTT. Translation: CATEGGLGADTQYF.

This chain uses TRBV4-1 with TRBJ1-5, with D possibly TRBD1 on 6 matching bases. Trimming took 4 bases from V and 3 from J, leaving 22 bases between them. The CDR3 consists of 18 residues. Germline V gene sequence: CDR1 MGHRA, CDR2 YSYEKL. Here the CDR3 DNA reads TGCGCCAGCAGCCGGGGGCGAGGGGAAAGAATTGACAATCAGCCCCAGCATTTT. Amino acid sequence: CASSRGRGERIDNQPQHF.

The chain joins TRBV7-8 to TRBJ1-1, with D possibly TRBD1 on 5 matching bases. This CDR3 is 14 amino acids long. Germline assignment: CDR1 SGHVS and CDR2 FQNEAQ. Trimming took 3 bases from V and 0 from J, leaving 8 bases between them. CDR3 loop: CASSFRGMNTEAFF. The CDR3 nucleotides are TGTGCCAGCAGCTTCCGGGGGATGAACACTGAAGCTTTCTTT.

This chain connects TRBV12-3 or TRBV12-4 to TRBJ1-4; D may be TRBD1 (5 bases). Trimming shortened V by 7 bases and J by 4 bases, and 10 bases separated the two germline ends. CDR3 size: 13 residues. CDR3 amino acids: CASTGTINEKLFF. The DNA for the CDR3 is TGTGCCAGCACCGGGACCATTAATGAAAAACTGTTTTTT.